Described below is a single T cell receptor beta chain sequence and its context. Its antigen remains unknown. The record originates from a study of CXCR3-negative and CXCR3-positive naive CD8 T cells. The libraries of TRB cDNA were constructed through 5' RACE using UMI labels. TCRdb re-called the 5' RACE reads and gives one entry per CDR3 protein, without DNA. The sample data list under 70,000 distinct CDR3 sequences. This CDR3 spans 14 amino acids. Study observations and caveats: Researchers report that CXCR3-positive naive cells carry more hydrophobic TRB CDR3s than CXCR3-negative naive cells.

The TCR originated in a human donor in good health. Some clones in this sample may be carry-over from other donors' samples. Sequenced sample: naive CXCR3+ CD8+ T cells from blood. Indicated subset: CD45RO-CCR7+CD27+CD95- naive CD8+ T cells expressing CXCR3 (TNR3+). The gene calls are TRBV12-3 or TRBV12-4 and TRBJ2-5; TCRdb's D call, TRBD2, is unchecked because there is no DNA. The CDR3 region is CASSPWEGSWTQYF.